This TCR beta chain came from a study of cytomegalovirus exposure and HLA in healthy donors (dated by TCRdb to the late 2010s). Looking at the study overall: In an earlier analysis of under 750 of the donors, less than 350 Gb of sequence data and 100 million or so unique TCR beta sequences from 180 million or so T cells were reported. A later genetic analysis used genome-wide SNP genotypes for about three fifths of the 666 donors, treating that subset as a discovery cohort. The study used immunosequencing to profile the T cell repertoires of 666 subjects and linked those repertoires to cytomegalovirus serostatus. High-throughput TCR immunosequencing, statistical association of individual TCRs with disease status, and machine learning were combined to predict cytomegalovirus infection status. HLA typing covered class I and class II loci at four-digit resolution. In the later analysis, no new phenotypic data were used to find candidate immune exposures; instead, reliance was placed on TCR beta sequences and their occurrence across donors. The genetic ancestry cluster associated with self-reported Caucasian donors included about four fifths of the roughly 390 genotyped donors. Typing coverage differed by locus: A, B, C, DRB1 and DQB1 were typed in roughly 620-640 donors, DQA1 in roughly 500, DPA1 in approximately 610, and DPB1 in just under 480. The aim of the study was to test whether cataloging public T cell receptors could identify signatures of past pathogen exposure. In an earlier analysis of 587 of the donors, high-throughput TCR beta sequencing was used to judge whether each TCR beta V gene segment behaved as functional or pseudogenic. Along with the approximately 700-subject first cohort, a separate validation cohort of over a hundred different subjects was used. About 330 gigabases of sequencing data and 75 million to 85 million unique TCR sequences made up an early release that covered roughly 670 HLA-typed donors. Donor age, sex, ethnicity and CMV serostatus were compiled alongside the repertoire data. To study patterns of TCR occurrence, a later analysis re-analyzed previously published TCR beta repertoires from more than 550 donors and added high-resolution HLA genotyping. Roughly 5 DR-DQ haplotypes were handled as single units for association and clustering, since linkage in the cohort was strong. On average, roughly 200,000 unique TCR beta nucleotide sequences were sequenced per donor among 300 to 500 genotyped donors of the cohort, with roughly 20% of those sequences being non-productive. All discovery cohort repertoires had been generated using a single sequencing platform.

Results and caveats for the whole study, not just this receptor: Linkage disequilibrium might explain the correlated functional status among segregating V segments, but an unknown experimental factor could not be excluded. Because HLA typing was missing for some donors at each locus, association tests included only the typed subset. Because counts were too low, roughly 18 rarely observed V segments, including chromosome 9 orphons, were left out of the earlier analysis of a few hundred of the donors. In an earlier analysis of about 600 of the donors, most TCR beta V segments appeared in productive rearrangements about 90% or about 30% of the time, broadly matching IMGT annotations. A later analysis found that HLA-associated TCR beta chains were more clonally expanded and had lower generation probabilities than equally common non-associated chains. A further reported finding was that TCR beta sequences accurately predicted the HLA-A and HLA-B alleles for most subjects in the first cohort. A later analysis reported that several top co-occurrence clusters appeared linked to parvovirus B19, influenza, CMV and Epstein-Barr virus. In a later genetic analysis, a missense DCLRE1C variant was associated with V-gene and J-gene trimming of TCR beta chains, and the association was replicated in an independent cohort. Most TCR sequences were seen in very few donors, while some public TCRs were found in many individuals. A later genetic analysis reported fewer N-insertions in productive TCRs among donors in an Asian-associated ancestry cluster than the roughly 640-donor mean. Some IMGT-functional V segments, including TRBV6-2 and TRBV6-3, could not be told apart with the 87-base-pair reads, so those segments were excluded. The sequencing pipeline was judged likely to have produced a cluster of highly shared sequence variants as a technical artifact. It was suggested by the authors that the approach could potentially be generalized to other disease states and immunological phenotypes. In the study, approximately 150 TCR beta chains were listed as associated with cytomegalovirus. Presence/absence analyses assumed roughly uniform sequencing depth across donors, an assumption that may not hold. A later analysis associated some 17,000 TCR beta sequences with specific HLA alleles at a false discovery rate of 0.05. In a later analysis, TCR association rates were found to vary across HLA loci, with the most associated TCRs seen for DRB1 alleles and the fewest for HLA-C alleles. The only immune exposure information available for the cohort was CMV serostatus. Strong co-occurrence of HLA alleles, especially DR and DQ, made assigning TCR associations to individual alleles difficult. A later analysis found that most CMV-associated TCR beta chains appeared HLA-restricted, with HLA associations seemingly driven largely by CMV exposure. The classifier was reported to diagnose cytomegalovirus status with high specificity and sensitivity in both the original and validation cohorts. A few of the identified cytomegalovirus-associated TCR beta chains were confirmed in vitro to be specific for cytomegalovirus antigens. This cohort had only TCR beta chains sequenced, and the lack of alpha or paired-chain data limited which features could be detected.

With respect to this clone: The specificity of this receptor is unknown. No much larger clonotype is one base removed from it; base qualities were not supplied.

The library was obtained by the immunoSEQ multiplex PCR assay. The multiplex PCR relied on a mix of 60 forward primers for TCR Vbeta segments and 13 reverse primers for TCR Jbeta segments. The CDR3 region of rearranged TCR beta genes was amplified from genomic DNA with a multiplex PCR assay. On the Illumina HiSeq System, the amplified TCR beta libraries were sequenced as 87-base-pair reads. As for how the authors treated the data: In a later analysis, 70 million to 95 million unique TCR beta chains were counted across the roughly 670 repertoires, and approximately 11 million of these chains were shared by at least two donors. A nearest-neighbor algorithm error-corrected the raw reads and collapsed the reads into unique sequences, merging closely related sequences to remove PCR and sequencing errors. V, D and J gene segments were assigned by aligning CDR3 sequences to IMGT reference sequences. Each retained sequence needed at least a six-nucleotide match to both a V gene segment and a J gene segment. Rearrangements were classified as productive when the CDR3 lacked stop codons and remained in frame with V and J, and all other rearrangements were classified as non-productive. Following IMGT convention, CDR3 was defined as the stretch from the second conserved V-encoded cysteine up to the conserved J-encoded phenylalanine. The earlier analysis of 550 to 650 of the donors excluded any sequence lacking an unambiguous match to a single V gene segment. In an earlier analysis of more than 500 of the donors, a V segment was called functional when productive rearrangements were above 56.7%, and segregating when the standard deviation between donors exceeded 5%. A statistical classification framework was developed to diagnose cytomegalovirus status using the catalog of TCR beta chain sequences. A later analysis assigned V and J genes by comparing TCR nucleotide sequences with IMGT/GENE-DB human TR gene sequences. In a later analysis, CDR3 sequences and most-parsimonious VDJ recombination scenarios were assigned using the TCRdist pipeline. In a later analysis, each TCR beta chain was defined by its CDR3 amino acid sequence together with its V-gene family, and reads lacking a unique V-gene family were excluded. A later analysis removed 500 to 600 highly shared, low-generation-probability nucleotide sequences to deal with suspected cross-contamination and a sequencing artifact. For each public chain, a later analysis derived a clonal expansion index from normalized ranks of inferred template counts within each repertoire. A later analysis computed generation probabilities with a VDJ recombination model fitted to out-of-frame rearrangements, and checked the results against IGoR. In a later analysis, hypergeometric tests were used to score TCR-TCR, TCR-HLA and TCR-CMV co-occurrence, with a repertoire-size bias correction applied to TCR pairs. False discovery rates were estimated in a later analysis by permuting HLA or CMV assignments 20 times. In a later analysis, co-occurring TCRs were grouped using DBSCAN, and TCRdist sequence similarity was added for clustering within HLA-allele-positive subsets. Repertoires with fewer than 30,000 or more than 120,000 public chains, plus five repertoires with anomalous nucleotide sharing, were excluded from co-occurrence clustering. In TCRdb, the immuneACCESS table is reduced to in-frame sequences with V and J assigned. These tables do not hold every clone; where another copy was compared, an unresolved V gene accounts for under half, and the others remain unexplained. V and J calls and clone size are those listed in that table; D and trimming were worked out from the DNA. This sample has 65,000 to 100,000 clones in its table, and over 70% of those were observed once. About 3% of the sample goes to the ten largest clones.

The cohort was made up of 666 healthy bone marrow donors. At the time of sampling, all cohort members were nominally healthy, though unrecorded immune exposures were likely present. The donor tested CMV seronegative, placing the donor among the roughly 400 seronegative members of the cohort. A peripheral blood sample was provided by each donor, and peripheral blood mononuclear cells were used for TCR beta sequencing. Genomic DNA was extracted from the blood cell samples with the Qiagen DNeasy Blood Extraction Kit. Including the terminal cysteine and phenylalanine, the CDR3 comprises 13 residues. The kept DNA is CDR3 alone, 39 bases in frame from the first base. The junction shows trimming of 5 bases on V and 2 bases on J, plus 10 bases between the germline ends. The CDR1 and CDR2 encoded by the germline V gene are SGHVS and FNYEAQ.

This TCR derives from a man in his forties or fifties in good health and CMV-seronegative. The sequence links TRBV7-6 to TRBJ2-7, and the D gene may be TRBD1, 6 bases matching. The sequencing sample was made of PBMCs. The CDR3 region reads CASSGRTAYEQYF. The DNA is as follows: TGTGCCAGCAGCGGTAGGACAGCCTACGAGCAGTACTTC.